Listed here is a single TCR beta chain. The target antigen is unknown. This sample is part of a study of CD8+CD57+ T cells in acquired aplastic anemia. Whole-study findings and limits: There were some 30 CD8+ CDR3 sequences that occurred in both patients and controls.

Trimming took 5 bases from V and 9 from J; bases not matched to a gene: 12. The V gene's germline CDR1 is ENHRY and CDR2 SYGVKD. The CDR3 runs to 16 residues. Patients selected for sequencing had displayed CD8+CD57+ cell expansion by flow cytometry. Patient blood was sampled before any therapy had been received. TCR beta VDJ and CDR3 profiles were obtained from a genomic DNA template. TCRdb re-called the reads through MiXCR, storing one row per CDR3 protein. The profile shows tens of thousands of distinct CDR3 sequences, 70% of them singletons. Specimen: sorted CD4+, CD8+, or CD8+CD57+ T cells (not recorded which) from PBMCs. The TCR was taken from a human donor with aplastic anemia. This chain uses TRBV10-3 with TRBJ2-1; TRBD2 matches 11 bases. The CDR3 loop reads CAISLTPSGGQGEQFF. Here the CDR3 DNA reads TGTGCCATCAGTCTCACGCCTAGCGGGGGGCAGGGTGAGCAGTTCTTC.